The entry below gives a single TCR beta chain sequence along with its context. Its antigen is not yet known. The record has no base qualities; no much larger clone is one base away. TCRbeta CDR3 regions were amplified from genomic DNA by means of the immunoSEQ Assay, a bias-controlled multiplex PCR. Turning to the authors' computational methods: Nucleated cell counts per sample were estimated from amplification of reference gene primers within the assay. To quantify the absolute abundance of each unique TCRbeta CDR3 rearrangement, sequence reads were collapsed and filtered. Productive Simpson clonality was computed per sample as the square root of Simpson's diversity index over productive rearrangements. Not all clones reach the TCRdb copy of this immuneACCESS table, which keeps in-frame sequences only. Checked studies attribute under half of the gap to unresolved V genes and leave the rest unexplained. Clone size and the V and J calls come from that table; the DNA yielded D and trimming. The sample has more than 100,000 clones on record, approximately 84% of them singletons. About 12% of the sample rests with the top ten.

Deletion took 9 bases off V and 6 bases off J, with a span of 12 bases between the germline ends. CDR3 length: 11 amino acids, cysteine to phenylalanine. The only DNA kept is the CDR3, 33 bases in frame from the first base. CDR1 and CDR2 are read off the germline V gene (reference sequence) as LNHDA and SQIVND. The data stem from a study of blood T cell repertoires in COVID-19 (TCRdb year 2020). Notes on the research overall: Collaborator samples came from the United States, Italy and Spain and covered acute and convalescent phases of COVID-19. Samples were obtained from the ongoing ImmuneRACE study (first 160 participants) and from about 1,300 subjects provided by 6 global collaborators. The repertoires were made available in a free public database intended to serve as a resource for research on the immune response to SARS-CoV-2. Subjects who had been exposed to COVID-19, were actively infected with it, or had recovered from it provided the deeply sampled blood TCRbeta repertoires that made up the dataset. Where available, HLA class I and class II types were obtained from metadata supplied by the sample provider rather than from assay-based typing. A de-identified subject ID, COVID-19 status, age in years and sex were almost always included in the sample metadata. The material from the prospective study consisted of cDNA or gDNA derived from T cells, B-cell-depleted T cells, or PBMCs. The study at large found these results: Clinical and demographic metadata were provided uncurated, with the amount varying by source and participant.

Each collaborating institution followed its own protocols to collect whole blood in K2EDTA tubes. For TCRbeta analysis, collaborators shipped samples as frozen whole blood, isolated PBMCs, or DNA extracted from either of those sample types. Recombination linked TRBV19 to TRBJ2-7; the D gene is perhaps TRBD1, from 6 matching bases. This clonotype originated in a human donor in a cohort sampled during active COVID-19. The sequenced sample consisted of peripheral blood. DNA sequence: TGTGCCAGAACCGGGACAATCGAGCAGTACTTC. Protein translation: CARTGTIEQYF.